The source of this T cell receptor beta chain is a study of blood T cell repertoires in COVID-19 (TCRdb year 2020). With regard to the full study: The collaborator samples originated in the United States, Italy and Spain and spanned the acute and convalescent phases of COVID-19. The prospective study material was composed of cDNA or gDNA derived from T cells, B-cell-depleted T cells, or PBMCs. The dataset comprised deeply sampled blood TCRbeta repertoires from subjects exposed to, actively infected with, or recovered from COVID-19. The repertoires were released in a freely available public database intended as a resource for research on the immune response to SARS-CoV-2. The samples were drawn from the first 160 participants of the ongoing ImmuneRACE study and from some 1,300 subjects provided by 6 global collaborators. Nearly every sample came with metadata listing a de-identified subject ID, COVID-19 status, age in years and sex. Where available, HLA class I and class II types were obtained from metadata supplied by the sample provider rather than from assay-based typing.

General findings and caveats noted by the study authors: The quantity of clinical and demographic metadata differed by source and by participant and was supplied without curation.

TCRbeta CDR3 regions were amplified from genomic DNA using the immunoSEQ Assay, a bias-controlled multiplex PCR. From the authors' description of their analysis: The number of nucleated cells in each sample was estimated by amplification of reference gene primers within the assay. To quantify the absolute abundance of each unique TCRbeta CDR3 rearrangement, sequence reads were collapsed and filtered. For each sample, productive Simpson clonality was calculated by taking the square root of Simpson's diversity index across productive rearrangements. In TCRdb, the immuneACCESS table is reduced to in-frame sequences with V and J assigned. These tables do not hold every clone; where another copy was compared, an unresolved V gene accounts for under half, and the others remain unexplained. V and J calls and clone size are copied from that table; D and trimming were computed from the DNA. Across this sample there are fewer than 350,000 clones, with about 85% seen only once. The ten largest clones represent 2% to 3% of the sample.

Counted from cysteine to phenylalanine, this CDR3 has 15 amino acids. Only the CDR3 DNA is retained, 45 bases long and in frame from the first base. CDR1 and CDR2 are drawn from the germline V gene: SGHTS, YDEGEE. Enrolling through a virtual design, the prospective study's participants ranged in age from roughly 18 to 89 years and lived across some 22 United States geographic areas. To assign participants to cohorts, the prospective study relied on clinical history that participants themselves reported in a screening survey and a study questionnaire. For ImmuneRACE Cohort 3, a participant was defined as recovered based on two consecutive negative NP/OP PCR tests, clearance by a healthcare professional, or resolution of symptoms. Each participant in the prospective study had whole blood, serum and a nasopharyngeal or oropharyngeal swab collected by mobile phlebotomists. Participants in the prospective study had the option to provide additional blood draws and questionnaires over a roughly 2-month period. Before DNA extraction, prospective study blood samples were shipped either frozen or at room temperature.

As regards this clone: Which antigen it targets is not known. A read error may produce the germline difference seen at one junction end.

The rearranged chain carries TRBV5-8 and TRBJ2-7; a tentative D match to TRBD2 spans 5 bases. The sequenced sample consisted of PBMCs or T cells enriched from blood (not recorded which). The receptor was derived from a woman in her forties or fifties who had recovered from COVID-19. At the DNA level, the sequence is TGTGCCAGCACCTTGGCCGGAGGTTTATCCTACGAGCAGTACTTC. Translated, this gives CASTLAGGLSYEQYF.